This T cell receptor beta chain was documented in a study of cytomegalovirus exposure and HLA in healthy donors. Study as a whole: Previous work identified roughly 120 million unique TCR beta sequences from 200 million or so T cells.

Trimming at V came to 5 bases and at J to 0 bases, leaving 7 bases not matched to a gene. The germline gives CDR1 SGHTA, CDR2 FQGNSA. The CDR3 length is 17 residues. 13 Jbeta primers and 60 Vbeta primers were used for the PCR. Some clones are missing from TCRdb's copy, which holds only in-frame ones; the method was immunoSEQ multiplex PCR. The table has 150,000 to 200,000 clones, about 80% seen once. The chain has TRBV7-2 and TRBJ2-2, with TRBD2 identical over 9 bases. The sequencing input was PBMCs. The TCR sequence derives from a man between 35 and 55 years old in good health and CMV-seronegative. Written as DNA, the CDR3 is TGTGCCAGCAGCCAGACTAGCGGAAACGCGAACACCGGGGAGCTGTTTTTT. The encoded protein is CASSQTSGNANTGELFF.